Presented here are 20 T cell receptor beta chains from one specimen sequenced in a study of cytomegalovirus exposure and HLA in healthy donors. The PCR was carried out with 60 Vbeta primers and 13 Jbeta primers. Assay: immunoSEQ multiplex PCR; the TCRdb copy retains only in-frame clones and omits some. The listing records tens of thousands of clones. The specimen was PBMCs. The receptors were gathered from a woman in her forties in good health and CMV-seropositive.

With respect to this clone: One junction end does not reproduce the germline sequence, and a read error may be involved. The gene calls are TRBV7-7 and TRBJ2-7; no clear D gene. The CDR3 runs to 13 residues. Germline CDR1 and CDR2: SSHAT and FNYEAQ (reference sequence). Here the CDR3 reads CASSLGAPYEQYF. The CDR3 coding sequence is TGTGCTAGCAGCCTCGGTGCCCCCTACGAGCAGTACTTC.

The chain links TRBV18 to TRBJ2-3, with 11 bases identical to TRBD2. The germline gives CDR1 KGHSH, CDR2 LQKENI. Germline trimming cut 1 base from V and 3 bases from J; bases unmatched to any gene: 3. The CDR3 is 16 residues long. The CDR3 loop reads CASSPLAGGPTDTQYF. The CDR3 coding sequence is TGTGCCAGCTCACCACTAGCGGGAGGGCCGACAGATACGCAGTATTTT.

The J gene is TRBJ2-1, the V gene TRBV5-6; 14 nucleotides agree with TRBD2. Germline CDR1 is SGHDT and CDR2 is YYEEEE. J lost 3 bases, V lost 4 bases, and 9 bases had no gene match. CDR3 length: 18 amino acids. CDR3: CASSQTGTSGSFYNEQFF. In DNA, the CDR3 is TGTGCCAGCAGCCAGACCGGGACTAGCGGGAGCTTCTACAATGAGCAGTTCTTC.

The rearrangement links TRBV7-6 to TRBJ2-7; TRBD1 matches at 7 bases. V lost 3 bases to trimming and J lost 2 bases; unmatched junction nucleotides: 4. CDR3 size: 14 residues. Germline V CDR1 and CDR2: SGHVS, FNYEAQ. The CDR3 DNA is TGTGCCAGCAGCTTGGGACAGCCACCCTACGAGCAGTACTTC. It is translated as CASSLGQPPYEQYF.

The chain employs TRBV10-3 and TRBJ2-7, with 8 bases aligning to TRBD2. The CDR3 is 13 residues long. V gave up 7 bases and J gave up 5 bases; unmatched junction bases: 7. Germline V CDR1 and CDR2: ENHRY, SYGVKD. The CDR3 here is CAINPAGGNEQYF. CDR3 in DNA: TGTGCCATCAACCCGGCGGGGGGAAACGAGCAGTACTTC.

This chain joins TRBV6-5 and TRBJ2-7, with 9 bases aligning to TRBD1. The CDR3 sequence is 12 residues long. The V segment lost 6 bases and the J segment 6 bases; nucleotides outside the gene matches: 3. Germline V CDR1 and CDR2: MNHEY, SVGAGI. CDR3 coding DNA: TGTGCCAGCAGGGGACAGGGAGGCGAGCAGTACTTC. It codes for CASRGQGGEQYF.

The V call is TRBV19, the J call TRBJ2-2; 15 bases are a match to TRBD2. Trimming took 7 bases from V and 4 from J; bases not matched to a gene: 19. This CDR3 has 21 residues. Per germline, CDR1 LNHDA and CDR2 SQIVND (reference sequence). The CDR3, as DNA: TGTGCCAGTAATTCGCAGGGCTACGGACTAGCGGGAGGGCCTGGCACCGGGGAGCTGTTTTTT. Translation: CASNSQGYGLAGGPGTGELFF. The variable domain in full, with the rest retrieved from reference TRBV19 and TRBJ2-2, is DGGITQSPKYLFRKEGQNVTLSCEQNLNHDAMYWYRQDPGQGLRLIYYSQIVNDFQKGDIAEGYSVSREKKESFPLTVTSAQKNPTAFYLCASNSQGYGLAGGPGTGELFFGEGSRLTVL.

The chain is built from TRBV18 and TRBJ2-7; maybe TRBD2 (6 bases). CDR1 is KGHSH, CDR2 LQKENI, per germline. CDR3 length: 14 residues. The V gene lost 8 bases and the J gene lost 10 bases, with 24 bases spanning the gap. The CDR3 sequence is CASVPSGSLRVQYF. CDR3 bases: TGTGCCAGCGTACCCTCCGGGAGCCTACGAGTCCAGTACTTC.

This chain joins TRBV2 and TRBJ1-3; D is unclear. The CDR3 is made up of 17 amino acids. CDR1 is SNHLY and CDR2 is FYNNEI in the germline V gene. The V end was cut by 3 bases, the J end by 0 bases, with 15 bases between. CDR3 loop: CASSEERLAISGNTIYF. The CDR3 DNA follows: TGTGCCAGCAGTGAGGAGAGGCTAGCGATCTCTGGAAACACCATATATTTT.

The chain uses TRBV5-4 and TRBJ1-1; D gene uncertain. CDR1 is SGHNT, CDR2 YYREEE, per germline (reference sequence). V shed 0 bases and J shed 4 bases, with 4 bases lying between them. This CDR3 is 12 amino acids long. CDR3 loop: CASSLVATEAFF. The CDR3 DNA reads as TGTGCCAGCAGCTTGGTGGCCACTGAAGCTTTCTTT.

J is TRBJ1-1 and V is TRBV6-1; D is uncertain. Deletions cut 1 base from V and 8 bases from J, with 11 bases between. The CDR3 covers 13 residues. Per the germline V gene, CDR1 is MNHNS and CDR2 is SASEGT. The CDR3 is CASSEGFESEAFF. CDR3 DNA sequence: TGTGCCAGCAGTGAAGGGTTTGAGTCCGAAGCTTTCTTT.

This chain connects TRBV6-1 to TRBJ2-5; possible D gene TRBD2, 6 bases. The germline V and J ends were trimmed by 6 bases and 0 bases, with 11 bases remaining between them. Per the germline V gene, CDR1 is MNHNS and CDR2 is SASEGT. The CDR3 covers 14 residues. The CDR3 DNA reads TGTGCCAGCAGCTTACTAGCTCACCAAGAGACCCAGTACTTC. Amino acids: CASSLLAHQETQYF.

The V and J genes are TRBV2 and TRBJ1-2; 9 bases match TRBD1. Looked up from germline, CDR1 is SNHLY and CDR2 is FYNNEI. J was trimmed by 4 bases and V by 4 bases; bases with no gene match: 10. The CDR3 runs 16 residues. In DNA form, the CDR3 reads TGTGCCAGCAGTGCCAACAGGGGGACAGGGACCTATGGCTACACCTTC. This encodes CASSANRGTGTYGYTF.

The chain uses TRBV7-8 and TRBJ2-7, with 7 bases lining up with TRBD2. This CDR3 is built from 16 residues. The V gene's germline CDR1 is SGHVS and CDR2 FQNEAQ. The J segment lost 2 bases and the V segment lost 5 bases, leaving 12 bases of the junction unmatched. The CDR3 bases are TGTGCCAGCAGCGGAGGGGCGGGGGTGCTCGCCTACGAGCAGTACTTC. Protein sequence: CASSGGAGVLAYEQYF. Looking up the rest from reference TRBV7-8 and TRBJ2-7 gives the full variable domain: GAGVSQSPRYKVAKRGQDVALRCDPISGHVSLFWYQQALGQGPEFLTYFQNEAQLDKSGLPSDRFFAERPEGSVSTLKIQRTQQEDSAVYLCASSGGAGVLAYEQYFGPGTRLTVT.

This chain uses TRBV30 with TRBJ1-2, with 7 nucleotides matching TRBD1. This CDR3 is 13 amino acids long. V lost 0 bases and J lost 6; bases outside the gene matches: 4. Per the germline V gene, CDR1 is GTSNPN and CDR2 is SVGIG (reference sequence). CDR3 DNA sequence: TGTGCCTGGAGTGTTGGGACAGCAAATGGCTACACCTTC. As protein: CAWSVGTANGYTF. Variable domain in full (rest from reference TRBV30 and TRBJ1-2): SQTIHQWPATLVQPVGSPLSLECTVEGTSNPNLYWYRQAAGRGLQLLFYSVGIGQISSEVPQNLSASRPQDRQFILSSKKLLLSDSGFYLCAWSVGTANGYTFGSGTRLTVV.

The CDR3 sequence is CASSEGQGPSYEQYF. CDR3 coding DNA: TGTGCCAGCAGTGAAGGACAGGGGCCTTCCTACGAGCAGTACTTC. The chain combines TRBV6-1 with TRBJ2-7, with 8 bases identical to TRBD1. This CDR3 comprises 15 residues. V was pared by 1 base and J by 1 base, with 3 bases of the junction left unmatched. Germline CDR1 MNHNS, CDR2 SASEGT.

The chain has TRBV25-1 and TRBJ2-7; the match to TRBD2 covers 8 bases. Germline CDR1 and CDR2: MGHDK and SYGVNS. The CDR3 has 13 residues. The ends lost 4 bases at V and 1 base at J; junction bases unmatched: 0. CDR3 DNA: TGTGCCAGCAGTGTAGCGGGATCCTACGAGCAGTACTTC. It encodes CASSVAGSYEQYF.

This chain connects TRBV25-1 to TRBJ2-7; 10 nucleotides agree with TRBD1. The CDR3 extends over 15 amino acids. Germline loops: CDR1 MGHDK, CDR2 SYGVNS. Unmatched junction bases numbered 4, after V lost 2 bases and J lost 3 bases. CDR3 bases: TGTGCCAGCAGTGAAGAGGACAGGGGGAACTACGAGCAGTACTTC. This encodes CASSEEDRGNYEQYF.

The chain has TRBV27 and TRBJ2-7, with 12 bases aligning to TRBD1. Looked up from germline, CDR1 is MNHEY and CDR2 is SMNVEV (reference sequence). V was clipped by 3 bases and J by 11 bases; unmatched bases: 11. The CDR3 runs to 15 residues. The CDR3 here is CASSFSAGQGAVKYF. CDR3 coding DNA: TGTGCCAGCAGTTTCTCCGCGGGACAGGGGGCAGTTAAGTACTTC.

The chain employs TRBV5-1 and TRBJ1-1; 7 bases align to TRBD1. This CDR3 comprises 15 residues. Germline V gene sequence: CDR1 SGHRS, CDR2 YFSETQ. V trimming: 4 bases; J trimming: 2 bases; junction bases outside the gene matches: 8. CDR3 DNA sequence: TGCGCCAGCAGCCCGAGTGGGACAGCCAACACTGAAGCTTTCTTT. This translates into CASSPSGTANTEAFF.